This TCR beta chain appears in the sequencing data of a study of cytomegalovirus exposure and HLA in healthy donors. The primer mix had 60 Vbeta and 13 Jbeta primers. Measured with immunoSEQ multiplex PCR; TCRdb has only the in-frame clones, and not every one. This repertoire shows 120,000 or so clones, around 80% found once; its top ten account for roughly 3.1%. The germline V gene has CDR1 MNHNS and CDR2 SASEGT. V gave up 2 bases and J gave up 1 base, with 6 bases separating them. The CDR3 spans 13 residues. This TCR derives from a man under 40 in good health and CMV-seronegative. Sample: PBMCs. The V call is TRBV6-1, the J call TRBJ2-7; weak D call: TRBD1 (6 bases). The CDR3 bases are TGTGCCAGCAGTGAAACAGGGTCCTACGAGCAGTACTTC. This encodes CASSETGSYEQYF.